Shown below are 9 T cell receptor beta chains from a single sample sequenced in a study of shared clonotypes between healthy human individuals. The naive CD8 population came from CD45RO-negative cells selected for CCR7, without terminally differentiated effector memory CD45RA+ cells. Assay: immunoSEQ multiplex PCR; the TCRdb copy retains only in-frame clones and omits some. The sample contains around 1,900,000 clones, about 94% of which appear only once. Sequencing was performed on naive CD8+ T cells from PBMCs. The receptor source for this set is a man aged 18 to 29 in good health. Some clones in this sample may be carry-over from other donors' samples.

The CDR3 here is CASKESTGELFF. For the CDR3, the DNA is TGTGCCAGCAAAGAATCCACCGGGGAGCTGTTTTTT. J is TRBJ2-2 and V is TRBV19; D remains ambiguous. The CDR3 covers 12 residues. The V end was cut by 9 bases, the J end by 4 bases, with 9 bases between. Germline CDR1 reads LNHDA; CDR2 reads SQIVND (reference sequence).

The chain couples TRBV4-3 to TRBJ1-4; D not certain. This CDR3 is 16 amino acids long. The germline V and J ends were trimmed by 4 bases and 5 bases, with 17 bases remaining between them. Germline lookup yields CDR1 LGHNA and CDR2 YSLEER. CDR3 sequence: CASSPRALTPNEKLFF. The DNA for the CDR3 is TGCGCCAGCAGCCCTAGAGCTTTGACCCCAAATGAAAAACTGTTTTTT.

This chain uses TRBV5-1 with TRBJ2-7; possibly TRBD1 or TRBD2 for D (5 bases each). V was cut by 5 bases and J by 4 bases, with 16 bases left in between. The CDR3 is 14 amino acids. Germline lookup yields CDR1 SGHRS and CDR2 YFSETQ. This chain's CDR3 is CASRVRGAGYEQYF. As DNA, the CDR3 is TGCGCCAGCAGGGTCCGAGGGGCAGGGTACGAGCAGTACTTC.

The rearrangement links TRBV9 to TRBJ2-5; maybe TRBD2 (6 bases). Trimming cost V 4 bases and J 4 bases, with 14 bases left between them. The V gene's germline CDR1 is SGDLS and CDR2 YYNGEE. The CDR3 is 14 residues long. The CDR3 DNA reads as TGTGCCAGCAGCCCTCCCGCGGGACGAGAGACCCAGTACTTC. As protein: CASSPPAGRETQYF. The entire variable domain, with the rest obtained from reference TRBV9 and TRBJ2-5, is as follows: DSGVTQTPKHLITATGQRVTLRCSPRSGDLSVYWYQQSLDQGLQFLIQYYNGEERAKGNILERFSAQQFPDLHSELNLSSLELGDSALYFCASSPPAGRETQYFGPGTRLLVL.

Comments on this clone: This sample includes further DNA sequences coding for the same CDR3. The chain couples TRBV5-6 to TRBJ1-1; TRBD1 agrees at 8 bases. Germline V CDR1 and CDR2: SGHDT, YYEEEE. V shed 0 bases, J shed 6 bases, and the junction held 4 bases outside the gene matches. The CDR3 extends over 14 amino acids. The CDR3 sequence is CASSLVQGAAEAFF. The CDR3 DNA reads TGTGCCAGCAGCTTGGTGCAGGGGGCGGCTGAAGCTTTCTTT.

DNA for the CDR3: TGTGCCAGCAGCCCCATAGGGACGGAAGGCTCCTACGAGCAGTACTTC. It is translated as CASSPIGTEGSYEQYF. The chain combines TRBV13 with TRBJ2-7; D could derive from TRBD1 or TRBD2 (5 bases each). Germline assignment: CDR1 PRHDT and CDR2 FYEKMQ (reference sequence). The CDR3 loop spans 16 amino acids. Trimming shortened V by 5 bases and J by 0 bases, and 17 bases separated the two germline ends.

This clone has a single count. V gene TRBV4-1 combines with J gene TRBJ2-1; no reliable D call. Germline V gene lookup returns CDR1 MGHRA and CDR2 YSYEKL. Trimming pared 4 bases from V and 6 bases from J, leaving 16 bases between. The CDR3 runs to 15 residues. The CDR3 DNA reads TGCGCCAGCAGCCCTACCTCACCCCGCCTCAATGAGCAGTTCTTC. Its translation: CASSPTSPRLNEQFF.

CDR3 sequence (DNA): TGTGCCAGCAGTTGTCCGGCGGGAGGGCCTTGCGAGCAGTACTTC. The encoded protein is CASSCPAGGPCEQYF. The chain joins TRBV27 to TRBJ2-5; 9 nucleotides line up with TRBD2. The better agreement between TRBJ2-7 and the DNA end casts doubt on the J call. Per the germline V gene, CDR1 is MNHEY and CDR2 is SMNVEV (reference sequence). This CDR3 is built from 15 residues.

The chain employs TRBV9 and TRBJ2-7, with 11 bases that match TRBD2. This CDR3 spans 15 amino acids. Looked up from germline, CDR1 is SGDLS and CDR2 is YYNGEE. The V segment lost 4 bases and the J segment 3 bases; nucleotides outside the gene matches: 6. DNA of the CDR3: TGTGCCAGCAGCCTTGCTAGCGGGAGGATCTACGAGCAGTACTTC. This codes for CASSLASGRIYEQYF.